These T cell receptor beta chains were read from a single sample in a study of a mutant IDH1 vaccine in newly diagnosed glioma. Libraries were prepared by immunoSEQ multiplex PCR; TCRdb keeps only in-frame clonotypes and omits some of them. The repertoire consists of approximately 70,000 clones, with roughly 85% occurring once and the leading ten covering 2.9%. Sequenced material: PBMCs, taken from a glioma patient treated with radiotherapy, temozolomide or both. Receptor source: a man aged 25 to 45 with glioma. CDR3s include the opening cysteine and the closing phenylalanine or tryptophan. Each record gives: J gene, V gene, clone size, CDR3 length, D gene, CDR3 DNA, CDR3 protein. D genes are given only for firm matches. Clone size, where shown, is once, few, many, or a class for clones that have expanded.

J gene: TRBJ1-5; V gene: TRBV19; clone size: -; CDR3 length: 15; D gene: -; CDR3 DNA: TGTGCCAGTATCAAAAATGGGAATAGCAATCAGCCCCAGCATTTT; CDR3 protein: CASIKNGNSNQPQHF
J gene: TRBJ1-4; V gene: TRBV5-1; clone size: few; CDR3 length: 17; D gene: TRBD1; CDR3 DNA: TGCGCCAGCAGCTTGGCGGGGGCGACAGGGAGAAATGAAAAACTGTTTTTT; CDR3 protein: CASSLAGATGRNEKLFF
J gene: TRBJ2-1; V gene: TRBV4-1; clone size: -; CDR3 length: 18; D gene: TRBD2; CDR3 DNA: TGCGCCAGCAGCCAAGATCGTGTAGCGGGCCAACACTACAATGAGCAGTTCTTC; CDR3 protein: CASSQDRVAGQHYNEQFF
J gene: TRBJ1-1; V gene: TRBV28; clone size: once; CDR3 length: 18; D gene: -; CDR3 DNA: TGTGCCAGCAGACCAACTCGGGCCTCAGTGGGGGTCTACACTGAAGCTTTCTTT; CDR3 protein: CASRPTRASVGVYTEAFF
J gene: TRBJ2-1; V gene: TRBV18; clone size: -; CDR3 length: 16; D gene: TRBD2; CDR3 DNA: TGTGCCAGCTCACCTCTGACTAGCGGGGGACTCAATGAGCAGTTCTTC; CDR3 protein: CASSPLTSGGLNEQFF
J gene: TRBJ2-1; V gene: TRBV9; clone size: -; CDR3 length: 15; D gene: TRBD2; CDR3 DNA: TGTGCCAGCTGCCGGGGGCTAGCGGGGACCAATGAGCAGTTCTTC; CDR3 protein: CASCRGLAGTNEQFF
J gene: TRBJ1-1; V gene: TRBV6-1; clone size: -; CDR3 length: 13; D gene: -; CDR3 DNA: TGTGCCAGCAGTAACAGGGTTAATTCTGAAGCTTTCTTT; CDR3 protein: CASSNRVNSEAFF
J gene: TRBJ1-6; V gene: TRBV2; clone size: once; CDR3 length: 15; D gene: TRBD1; CDR3 DNA: TGTGCCAGCAGGAAAGACAGGGGGCTGGATTCACCCCTCCACTTT; CDR3 protein: CASRKDRGLDSPLHF
J gene: TRBJ2-3; V gene: TRBV7-9; clone size: -; CDR3 length: 17; D gene: TRBD1; CDR3 DNA: TGTGCCAGCACCATGGGCGGACGGGGACAGGGGTCAGATACGCAGTATTTT; CDR3 protein: CASTMGGRGQGSDTQYF
J gene: TRBJ1-5; V gene: TRBV15; clone size: -; CDR3 length: 16; D gene: TRBD1; CDR3 DNA: TGTGCCACCAGCCTAACGACGACAGGGCTCGATCAGCCCCAGCATTTT; CDR3 protein: CATSLTTTGLDQPQHF
J gene: TRBJ1-4; V gene: TRBV4-1; clone size: -; CDR3 length: 16; D gene: TRBD1; CDR3 DNA: TGCGCCAGCAGCCAGGGTCCGGGACAGGGGCGGGAAAAACTGTTTTTT; CDR3 protein: CASSQGPGQGREKLFF
J gene: TRBJ1-5; V gene: TRBV13; clone size: -; CDR3 length: 15; D gene: -; CDR3 DNA: TGTGCCAGCAGCTACCAGGGAAAAGGCAATCAGCCCCAGCATTTT; CDR3 protein: CASSYQGKGNQPQHF
J gene: TRBJ2-7; V gene: TRBV7-9; clone size: -; CDR3 length: 11; D gene: -; CDR3 DNA: TGTGCCAGCAGCAACTTCTACGAGCAGTACTTC; CDR3 protein: CASSNFYEQYF
J gene: TRBJ2-7; V gene: TRBV7-9; clone size: -; CDR3 length: 13; D gene: -; CDR3 DNA: TGTGCCAGCAGCTTAGTGACAGCCTACGAGCAGTACTTC; CDR3 protein: CASSLVTAYEQYF
J gene: TRBJ2-3; V gene: TRBV27; clone size: few; CDR3 length: 14; D gene: -; CDR3 DNA: TGTGCCAGCAGCACGGTCCTAAGGGCAGATACGCAGTATTTT; CDR3 protein: CASSTVLRADTQYF
J gene: TRBJ2-1; V gene: TRBV6-5; clone size: -; CDR3 length: 14; D gene: -; CDR3 DNA: TGTGCCAGCAGTTACGCTACAGGGTACAATGAGCAGTTCTTC; CDR3 protein: CASSYATGYNEQFF
J gene: TRBJ2-1; V gene: TRBV2; clone size: -; CDR3 length: 15; D gene: TRBD1; CDR3 DNA: TGTGCCAGCAGGGTGGACAGGGCCTCCTACAATGAGCAGTTCTTC; CDR3 protein: CASRVDRASYNEQFF
J gene: TRBJ1-1; V gene: TRBV19; clone size: -; CDR3 length: 12; D gene: -; CDR3 DNA: TGTGCCAGTAGTCTTCCACCGATGGAAGCTTTCTTT; CDR3 protein: CASSLPPMEAFF
J gene: TRBJ2-5; V gene: TRBV9; clone size: -; CDR3 length: 15; D gene: TRBD1; CDR3 DNA: TGTGCCAGCAGCGTAGCTTCAGGGGGCCAAGAGACCCAGTACTTC; CDR3 protein: CASSVASGGQETQYF
J gene: TRBJ1-1; V gene: TRBV11-2; clone size: -; CDR3 length: 13; D gene: -; CDR3 DNA: TGTGCCAGCAGCCCCGCGCAAGACACTGAAGCTTTCTTT; CDR3 protein: CASSPAQDTEAFF
J gene: TRBJ1-1; V gene: TRBV5-6; clone size: -; CDR3 length: 11; D gene: -; CDR3 DNA: TGTGCCAGCAGCTGGGGCGCTGAAGCTTTCTTT; CDR3 protein: CASSWGAEAFF
J gene: TRBJ2-2; V gene: TRBV18; clone size: -; CDR3 length: 13; D gene: -; CDR3 DNA: TGTGCTAGCTCACCCACCCGAACCGGGGAGCTGTTTTTT; CDR3 protein: CASSPTRTGELFF
J gene: TRBJ1-4; V gene: TRBV5-4; clone size: -; CDR3 length: 17; D gene: TRBD1; CDR3 DNA: TGTGCCAGCAGTACAGGGGGCGCGAGGGGTATGAATGAAAAACTGTTTTTT; CDR3 protein: CASSTGGARGMNEKLFF
J gene: TRBJ1-3; V gene: TRBV2; clone size: -; CDR3 length: 11; D gene: -; CDR3 DNA: TGTGCCACAGGGTCTGGAAACACCATATATTTT; CDR3 protein: CATGSGNTIYF
J gene: TRBJ2-2; V gene: TRBV11-2; clone size: -; CDR3 length: 16; D gene: -; CDR3 DNA: TGTGCCAGCAGCCCTTTGGGTACGGGGAACACCGGGGAGCTGTTTTTT; CDR3 protein: CASSPLGTGNTGELFF
J gene: TRBJ1-3; V gene: TRBV7-2; clone size: -; CDR3 length: 16; D gene: -; CDR3 DNA: TGTGCCAGCAGCTTAGGCCGGCGGCTCTCTGGAAACACCATATATTTT; CDR3 protein: CASSLGRRLSGNTIYF
J gene: TRBJ1-5; V gene: TRBV15; clone size: -; CDR3 length: 15; D gene: -; CDR3 DNA: TGTGCCACCAGCAGAGATCGGACAGCTTACCAGCCCCAGCATTTT; CDR3 protein: CATSRDRTAYQPQHF
J gene: TRBJ1-5; V gene: TRBV2; clone size: -; CDR3 length: 15; D gene: TRBD1; CDR3 DNA: TGTGCCAGCAGTCTTACTAGACAGGGGTCCCAGCCCCAGCATTTT; CDR3 protein: CASSLTRQGSQPQHF
J gene: TRBJ1-5; V gene: TRBV30; clone size: few; CDR3 length: 14; D gene: TRBD1; CDR3 DNA: TGTGCCTGGAGTGCGGGACAGGGAAATCAGCCCCAGCATTTT; CDR3 protein: CAWSAGQGNQPQHF
J gene: TRBJ2-1; V gene: TRBV29-1; clone size: -; CDR3 length: 15; D gene: TRBD1; CDR3 DNA: TGCAGCGTTAGTAGGGGACAGGGGCCCTACAATGAGCAGTTCTTC; CDR3 protein: CSVSRGQGPYNEQFF
J gene: TRBJ1-1; V gene: TRBV30; clone size: few; CDR3 length: 13; D gene: -; CDR3 DNA: TGTGCCTGGAGTGGACAGTTGAGGACTGAAGCTTTCTTT; CDR3 protein: CAWSGQLRTEAFF
J gene: TRBJ2-3; V gene: TRBV6-1; clone size: once; CDR3 length: 15; D gene: TRBD2; CDR3 DNA: TGTGCCAGCAGGTTACTAGCGGGGGCGGCAGATACGCAGTATTTT; CDR3 protein: CASRLLAGAADTQYF
J gene: TRBJ2-4; V gene: TRBV10-2; clone size: -; CDR3 length: 11; D gene: -; CDR3 DNA: TGCGCCAGCAGTGAGGGGTTTATTCAGTACTTC; CDR3 protein: CASSEGFIQYF
J gene: TRBJ1-3; V gene: TRBV19; clone size: -; CDR3 length: 18; D gene: -; CDR3 DNA: TGTGCCAGTACCACAGTCCCCAACTGGGACATTTACGGAAACACCATATATTTT; CDR3 protein: CASTTVPNWDIYGNTIYF
J gene: TRBJ1-5; V gene: TRBV6-6; clone size: -; CDR3 length: 13; D gene: -; CDR3 DNA: TGTGCCAGCAGTTGGGCCGAGAATCAGCCCCAGCATTTT; CDR3 protein: CASSWAENQPQHF
J gene: TRBJ2-2; V gene: TRBV7-9; clone size: -; CDR3 length: 14; D gene: TRBD1; CDR3 DNA: TGTGCCAGCAGCTTAGCAGGGGGCCCCGGGGAGCTGTTTTTT; CDR3 protein: CASSLAGGPGELFF
J gene: TRBJ1-3; V gene: TRBV4-2; clone size: -; CDR3 length: 15; D gene: -; CDR3 DNA: TGTGCCAGCAGCCAAGTAGTCACCGATGGAAACACCATATATTTT; CDR3 protein: CASSQVVTDGNTIYF
J gene: TRBJ1-1; V gene: TRBV4-1; clone size: -; CDR3 length: 15; D gene: -; CDR3 DNA: TGCGCCAGCAGCCAAGATCCCCATCTGAACACTGAAGCTTTCTTT; CDR3 protein: CASSQDPHLNTEAFF
J gene: TRBJ1-1; V gene: TRBV7-2; clone size: -; CDR3 length: 15; D gene: -; CDR3 DNA: TGTGCCAGCAGCGTGACAGCATCCATGAACACTGAAGCTTTCTTT; CDR3 protein: CASSVTASMNTEAFF
J gene: TRBJ2-5; V gene: TRBV4-1; clone size: -; CDR3 length: 13; D gene: -; CDR3 DNA: TGCGCCAGCAGCATTTTTCAAAGGGAGACCCAGTACTTC; CDR3 protein: CASSIFQRETQYF
J gene: TRBJ1-1; V gene: TRBV5-5; clone size: -; CDR3 length: 14; D gene: -; CDR3 DNA: TGTGCCAGCACCGAGGGGGGGCATGACACTGAAGCTTTCTTT; CDR3 protein: CASTEGGHDTEAFF
J gene: TRBJ2-5; V gene: TRBV13; clone size: -; CDR3 length: 15; D gene: TRBD1; CDR3 DNA: TGTGCCAGCAGCCCCGGGACAGGGGAGGGGGAGACCCAGTACTTC; CDR3 protein: CASSPGTGEGETQYF